A single sample is the source of the 27 T cell receptor beta chains below, sequenced in a study of early T cells in non-severe SARS-CoV-2 infection. TCRdb re-called the 5' RACE reads with MiXCR, one entry per CDR3 protein. This sample has around 76,000 distinct CDR3 sequences, with roughly 15% found just once. The source was whole blood, collected at baseline. The receptors were sampled from an adult who was a healthcare worker with PCR-confirmed SARS-CoV-2 infection or an uninfected control (not recorded which).

This chain links TRBV5-1 with TRBJ1-1, with D unresolved. Trimming shortened V by 2 bases and J by 4 bases, and 9 bases separated the two germline ends. CDR3 size: 13 residues. Germline loops: CDR1 SGHRS, CDR2 YFSETQ. The DNA of the CDR3 is TGCGCCAGCAGCTTCACTGGTTCCACTGAAGCTTTCTTT. This encodes CASSFTGSTEAFF.

This clonotype was detected ten times or more. The chain couples TRBV12-3 or TRBV12-4 to TRBJ2-7; D ambiguous. There are 12 residues in the CDR3. V was shortened by 1 base and J by 7 bases, with 8 bases between the two germline ends. The CDR3 nucleotides read TGTGCCAGCAGTTTAGAGGTTTATGAGCAGTACTTC. Translation: CASSLEVYEQYF.

This clonotype was picked up a small number of times. The genes are TRBV28 and TRBJ2-1, with no clear D. Trimming cost V 11 bases and J 11 bases, with 19 bases left between them. Germline-derived CDR1 and CDR2 are MDHEN and SYDVKM. The CDR3 runs 12 residues. CDR3: CAAHGYQGKQFF. In DNA, the CDR3 is TGTGCCGCCCATGGGTACCAAGGGAAGCAGTTCTTC.

This sequence joins TRBV20-1 and TRBJ1-2, with 9 bases lining up with TRBD1. The trim removed 0 bases at V and 4 bases at J, leaving 3 bases unmatched. Germline assignment: CDR1 DFQATT and CDR2 SNEGSKA (reference sequence). The CDR3 is 14 amino acids. For the CDR3, the DNA is TGCAGTGCTAGAGAAAAGGACAGGGGCTATGGCTACACCTTC. This encodes CSAREKDRGYGYTF.

This clonotype was seen more than once but under ten times. The CDR3 here is CASSGTNYDNEQFF. CDR3 coding DNA: TGTGCCAGCAGTGGAACGAACTACGACAATGAGCAGTTCTTC. The chain uses TRBV2 and TRBJ2-1; D gene ambiguous. In germline, CDR1 is SNHLY, CDR2 FYNNEI. The CDR3 has 14 amino acids. Trimming cost V 4 bases and J 5 bases, with 12 bases left between them.

This clonotype was recorded many times. The chain employs TRBV7-9 and TRBJ2-1; TRBD2 aligns across 7 bases. Looked up from germline, CDR1 is SEHNR and CDR2 is FQNEAQ (reference sequence). The CDR3 extends over 14 amino acids. V lost 4 bases, J lost 4 bases, and 4 bases stayed unmatched. CDR3 in DNA: TGTGCCAGCAGCTCTCGGACTAGTTACAATGAGCAGTTCTTC. This codes for CASSSRTSYNEQFF.

There are many counts of this clonotype. This chain links TRBV11-2 with TRBJ1-2; the D gene is possibly TRBD1 (5 bases). The CDR3 is made up of 13 amino acids. Trimming removed 5 bases from V and 7 bases from J, with 14 bases in between. Germline CDR1 reads SGHAT; CDR2 reads FQNNGV. In nucleotides, the CDR3 is TGTGCCAGCAGCCAACAGGCTGCCCTTGGCTACACCTTC. Protein sequence: CASSQQAALGYTF.

This chain uses TRBV7-2 with TRBJ1-2; TRBD1 might be the D (5 bases). V was clipped by 5 bases and J by 4 bases, with 11 bases between them. Germline assignment: CDR1 SGHTA and CDR2 FQGNSA. This CDR3 has 13 residues. CDR3 protein: CASSPTTGYGYTF. The CDR3 DNA is TGTGCCAGCAGCCCTACCACAGGCTATGGCTACACCTTC.

In this sample, this clonotype turned up many times. The rearrangement joins TRBV6-1 to TRBJ2-3; TRBD2 aligns across 9 bases. Germline CDR1 reads MNHNS; CDR2 reads SASEGT. This CDR3 is 17 amino acids long. V gave up 5 bases and J gave up 0 bases; unmatched junction bases: 9. The CDR3 protein is CASSHMPSGESTDTQYF. DNA of the CDR3: TGTGCCAGCAGTCACATGCCTAGCGGGGAAAGCACAGATACGCAGTATTTT.

This clonotype was found many times. The CDR3 spells CASSPGAGKETQYF. The CDR3 DNA is TGTGCCAGCTCACCAGGCGCAGGGAAAGAGACCCAGTACTTC. V usage is TRBV18 and J usage is TRBJ2-5; D perhaps matches TRBD1 (5 bases). CDR1 and CDR2 (germline): KGHSH, LQKENI. V dropped 2 bases and J dropped 3 bases, with 10 bases sitting between them. CDR3 length: 14 amino acids.

The V gene is TRBV7-9, the J gene TRBJ1-6; a possible D gene is TRBD1 (6 bases). CDR3 length: 16 residues. The germline gives CDR1 SEHNR, CDR2 FQNEAQ (reference sequence). Between the trimmed V and J ends, which lost 5 bases and 9 bases, there was a span of 20 bases. The DNA for the CDR3 is TGTGCCAGCAGCGGACAACAGGGACCTCTCACTTCACCCCTCCACTTT. Its protein is CASSGQQGPLTSPLHF.

Here the CDR3 DNA reads TGTGCCAGCAGCTTAGATTGGGGGAGGGATTCCTACGAGCAGTACTTC. Residues: CASSLDWGRDSYEQYF. V gene TRBV11-2 combines with J gene TRBJ2-7, with TRBD2 matching over 7 bases. V lost 0 bases, J lost 1 base, and 6 bases stayed unmatched. Germline-derived CDR1 and CDR2 are SGHAT and FQNNGV. This CDR3 contains 16 residues.

This clonotype was seen at least ten times. The chain links TRBV12-3 or TRBV12-4 to TRBJ1-4; 9 bases line up with TRBD1. The CDR3 has 15 amino acids. The trim removed 6 bases at V and 6 bases at J, leaving 8 bases unmatched. The CDR3 loop reads CASRGDRAGDEKLFF. CDR3 nucleotide sequence: TGTGCCAGCAGAGGGGACAGGGCGGGGGATGAAAAACTGTTTTTT.

The V gene is TRBV27, the J gene TRBJ2-2, with unresolved D. Per germline, CDR1 MNHEY and CDR2 SMNVEV (reference sequence). V lost 5 bases and J 3 bases, leaving 13 bases between the germline ends. The CDR3 has 15 residues. The CDR3 DNA sequence: TGTGCCAGCAGTGCCGGAGACCGGCACACCGGGGAGCTGTTTTTT. This codes for CASSAGDRHTGELFF.

This clonotype was detected many times. The chain employs TRBV25-1 and TRBJ1-4, with D possibly TRBD1 on 5 matching bases. The CDR3 has 16 amino acids. Germline-derived CDR1 and CDR2 are MGHDK and SYGVNS. Trimming removed 2 bases at V and 4 bases at J, with 14 bases between. The CDR3 DNA follows: TGTGCCAGCAGTGAACTAGGGGAATTCTGTAATGAAAAACTGTTTTTT. Translating it yields CASSELGEFCNEKLFF.

This clonotype was seen ten or more times. This sequence joins TRBV6-1 and TRBJ2-7, with unresolved D. This CDR3 spans 13 amino acids. V dropped 7 bases and J dropped 3 bases, with 13 bases sitting between them. The germline V gene has CDR1 MNHNS and CDR2 SASEGT. The CDR3 here is CASKGGPSYEQYF. CDR3 sequence (DNA): TGTGCCAGCAAAGGTGGGCCGAGCTACGAGCAGTACTTC.

There are a few counts of this clonotype. This chain uses TRBV29-1 with TRBJ2-3; tentatively, D is TRBD1 (6 bases). The germline V and J ends were trimmed by 1 base and 5 bases, with 13 bases remaining between them. The germline V gene encodes CDR1 SQVTM and CDR2 ANQGSEA. CDR3 length: 14 residues. The DNA for the CDR3 is TGCAGCGTTGAAGGGGGGCAGGGTGTAGATACGCAGTATTTT. This codes for CSVEGGQGVDTQYF.

The chain has TRBV19 and TRBJ2-3; D not certain. Germline V gives CDR1 LNHDA, CDR2 SQIVND (reference sequence). Trimming cost V 6 bases and J 2 bases, with 12 bases left between them. The CDR3 runs 14 residues. The CDR3: CASSPDPPTDTQYF. CDR3 nucleotides: TGTGCCAGTAGCCCGGACCCTCCCACAGATACGCAGTATTTT.

This clonotype has at least ten counts. The J gene is TRBJ2-7, the V gene TRBV9, with TRBD2 matching 11 bases. V shed 5 bases and J 5 bases; nucleotides not matched to a gene: 6. The germline V gene encodes CDR1 SGDLS and CDR2 YYNGEE. The CDR3 extends over 14 amino acids. In DNA form, the CDR3 reads TGTGCCAGCAGTCTTAGCGGGAGGGCGGACGAGCAGTACTTC. This gives the protein CASSLSGRADEQYF.

This clonotype has a handful of counts. V usage is TRBV7-2 and J usage is TRBJ1-5; D ambiguous. CDR1 is SGHTA, CDR2 FQGNSA, per germline. V was pared by 6 bases and J by 3 bases, with 12 bases between. The CDR3 runs 14 residues. Here the CDR3 reads CASRLPSVNQPQHF. The CDR3 region has the DNA TGTGCCAGCAGGTTGCCGTCGGTCAATCAGCCCCAGCATTTT.

V is TRBV19 and J is TRBJ1-5; D uncertain. The CDR3 covers 15 residues. Trimming removed 1 base from V and 3 bases from J, with 10 bases in between. Germline CDR1 is LNHDA and CDR2 is SQIVND (reference sequence). The CDR3 spells CASSIGRHHNQPQHF. In DNA form, the CDR3 reads TGTGCCAGTAGTATAGGGCGGCACCACAATCAGCCCCAGCATTTT.

This clonotype came up many times. J is TRBJ2-1 and V is TRBV18; 12 bases fit TRBD1. The CDR3 consists of 15 residues. J lost 8 bases, V lost 4 bases, and 6 bases had no gene match. The germline V gene encodes CDR1 KGHSH and CDR2 LQKENI. The CDR3 loop is CASSQGTGGMDEQFF. CDR3 bases: TGTGCCAGCTCACAAGGGACAGGGGGCATGGATGAGCAGTTCTTC.

The CDR3 loop is CASSLSPQGNTQYF. In DNA form, the CDR3 reads TGTGCCAGCAGCTTATCGCCCCAGGGGAATACGCAGTATTTT. The V call is TRBV7-3, the J call TRBJ2-3, with D perhaps matching TRBD1 (6 bases). Germline V gene data show CDR1 as SGHTA and CDR2 as FQGTGA. There are 14 residues in the CDR3. V was pared by 2 bases and J by 7 bases, with 13 bases between. Supplemented by reference TRBV7-3 and TRBJ2-3, the full variable domain reads GAGVSQTPSNKVTEKGKYVELRCDPISGHTALYWYRQSLGQGPEFLIYFQGTGAADDSGLPNDRFFAVRPEGSVSTLKIQRTERGDSAVYLCASSLSPQGNTQYFGPGTRLTVL.

This clonotype came up a few times. The CDR3 protein is CASSPLSSGNEQFF. CDR3 DNA sequence: TGTGCCAGCAGCCCGCTGTCTAGCGGCAATGAGCAGTTCTTC. This chain connects TRBV13 to TRBJ2-1, with 7 bases that match TRBD2. Trimming took 5 bases from V and 6 from J; bases not matched to a gene: 7. Germline V lookup: CDR1 PRHDT, CDR2 FYEKMQ (reference sequence). The CDR3 extends over 14 amino acids.

This clonotype was recorded a few times. This chain links TRBV3-1 with TRBJ2-1; 9 bases fit TRBD2. The J segment lost 8 bases and the V segment lost 1 base, leaving 3 bases of the junction unmatched. The CDR3 is 14 residues long. Germline V gives CDR1 LGHDT, CDR2 YNNKEL (reference sequence). The DNA for the CDR3 is TGTGCCAGCAGCCAAGGGACTAGCGTGGATGAGCAGTTCTTC. Its translation is CASSQGTSVDEQFF.

This clonotype was picked up many times. The chain has TRBV7-9 and TRBJ2-7; D might be TRBD1 (6 bases). CDR1 is SEHNR, CDR2 FQNEAQ, per germline (reference sequence). This CDR3 has 15 amino acids. Trimming cost V 7 bases and J 1 base, with 17 bases left between them. The CDR3 bases are TGTGCCAGCATCCTTACGGGGCAGGGGTCCTACGAGCAGTACTTC. It specifies CASILTGQGSYEQYF.

This clonotype has more than one count but fewer than ten. The V call is TRBV7-9, the J call TRBJ2-7; unclear D gene. Trimming pared 5 bases from V and 3 bases from J, leaving 17 bases between. The CDR3 runs to 15 residues. Germline CDR1 is SEHNR and CDR2 is FQNEAQ (reference sequence). Here the CDR3 DNA reads TGTGCCAGCAGCGCGAAGCTCGGCACCTTCTACGAGCAGTACTTC. Its protein product is CASSAKLGTFYEQYF.